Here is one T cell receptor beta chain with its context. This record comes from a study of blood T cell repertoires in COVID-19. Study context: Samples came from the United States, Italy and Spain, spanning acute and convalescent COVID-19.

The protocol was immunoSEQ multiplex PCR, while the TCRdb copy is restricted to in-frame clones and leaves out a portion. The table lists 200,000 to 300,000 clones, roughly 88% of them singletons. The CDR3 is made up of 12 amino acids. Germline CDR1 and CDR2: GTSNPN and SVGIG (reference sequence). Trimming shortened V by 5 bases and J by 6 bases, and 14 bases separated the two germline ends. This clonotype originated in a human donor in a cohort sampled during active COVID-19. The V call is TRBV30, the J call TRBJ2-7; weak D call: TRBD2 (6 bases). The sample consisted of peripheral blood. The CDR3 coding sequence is TGTGCCTGGGGAGATGAGGGAGGCGAGCAGTACTTC. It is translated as CAWGDEGGEQYF.